This TCR beta chain is from a study of blood T cell repertoires in COVID-19. For the study at large: The study drew acute and convalescent COVID-19 samples from the United States, Italy and Spain.

Libraries were prepared by immunoSEQ multiplex PCR; TCRdb keeps only in-frame clonotypes and omits some of them. The table shows about 330,000 clones, with around 90% occurring only once. Trimming left V 1 base short and J 5 bases short, with 15 bases between. There are 16 residues in the CDR3. Germline values: CDR1 SEHNR, CDR2 FQNEAQ (reference sequence). This sequence joins TRBV7-9 and TRBJ1-5; D unclear. The sequencing sample was made of peripheral blood. The sequence derives from a man aged 30 to 39 with COVID-19, enrolled during active disease. CDR3 loop: CASSLGFYGDDQPQHF. The CDR3 coding sequence is TGTGCCAGCAGCTTAGGATTTTACGGGGATGATCAGCCCCAGCATTTT.